Listed below are T cell receptor beta chains from one sample, sequenced in a study of graft-versus-host responses after intestinal transplantation. TCRdb's copy holds only in-frame clones and misses some; the assay was immunoSEQ multiplex PCR. The sample includes around 100,000 clones, 93% of them seen just once. For these receptors, no antigen is known. The material sequenced was unstimulated CD8+ T cells sorted from spleen or lymph node cells, taken before intestinal transplant. The receptor source for this set is a human donor who received an intestinal transplant. The CDR3 runs from the conserved cysteine through the conserved F or W.

TRBV7-6	CASSLAGGEYNEQFF
TRBV4-1	CASSQVVRTSGAGGEQFF
TRBV19	CASSEGTGELFF
TRBV16	CASSQTGIYEQYF
TRBV7-9	CASSTLTGGGRNTGELFF
TRBV6-1	CASSASSGGSADTQYF
TRBV11-2	CASSIGGTAFYEQYF
TRBV9	CASSAGDRAGAFF
TRBV6-5	CASKNQETQYF
TRBV11-2	CASSLIRANTGELFF
TRBV12-5	CASGLEGSTEAFF
TRBV7-9	CASGQGNEKLFF
TRBV4-1	CASSQDLGQGGYGYTF
TRBV6-1	CASSEPRGRENTEAFF
TRBV13	CASSLYTEYGYTF
TRBV18	CASSPPLRDRLNTEAFF
TRBV11-2	CASSLQGNTEAFF
TRBV9	CASSLRTGENQETQYF
TRBV9	CASSVGTGVETQYF
TRBV15	CATSPPSGGYQETQYF
TRBV10-2	CASTHSSSYEQYF
TRBV7-9	CASSPRTPGLYEQYF
TRBV7-3	CASSISGGSYNEQFF
TRBV4-1	CASSQVTGDLDNEQFF
TRBV6-6	CASSYPGQFYEQYF
TRBV10-2	CASSEHSDTQYF
TRBV11-2	CASSLDWGQGAYYGYTF
TRBV19	CATKGQSTNYGYTF
TRBV6-1	CASSEGTDTQYF
TRBV7-8	CASSLMRRGASVWNTEAFF
TRBV4-1	CASSQEEGLRYEQYF
TRBV4-1	CASSLSDSYNSPLHF
TRBV20-1	CSASEGYEQYF
TRBV7-6	CASSSGQGHNSPLHF
TRBV19	CASSHNEIMNTEAFF
TRBV9	CASSPTSYNEQFF
TRBV5-1	CASSFGDRVDYGYTF
TRBV5-6	CASRIDRKYNSPLHF
TRBV6-6	CASSYPPVNMNTEAFF
TRBV7-9	CASSAPTDYEQYF
TRBV13	CASGQGNMNTEAFF
TRBV4-1	CASSQGGSGELFF
TRBV7-8	CASSFRTENTEAFF
TRBV4-1	CASSQDRPYEQYF
TRBV4-1	CASTELQAFESGYTF
TRBV19	CASSIDGSSYEQYF
TRBV4-1	CASSSGSQTQYF
TRBV13	CASSDDGGYEQYF
TRBV13	CASSLGEGKWARDGYTF